This TCR beta chain is from a study of beta chain features in type 1 diabetes. Study outcomes and limitations: Diminished insertions and augmented deletions at VDJ junctions characterized type 1 diabetes patients.

From germline, CDR1 is SQVTM and CDR2 ANQGSEA. V lost 1 base and J 1 base, leaving 8 bases between the germline ends. The CDR3 loop spans 14 amino acids. Sorted cells reached over 95% purity in every population. The entirety of the isolated RNA underwent reverse transcription, so expressed TCRB transcripts were sequenced. Naive, central memory and regulatory T cell samples yielded roughly 3.5 million reads on average. The method was immunoSEQ multiplex PCR; TCRdb's version includes in-frame clones alone and lacks a portion of them. The sample yields about 250,000 clones, around an eighth seen once. Worth noting for this clone: What it binds is unknown.

This sequence joins TRBV29-1 and TRBJ1-5, with D possibly being TRBD1 (6 bases). The sample consisted of naive CD4+ T cells from blood. The TCR sequence derives from a woman in her thirties or forties in good health. The CDR3 DNA reads as TGCAGCGTTGAAGGAACAGGGAGCAATCAGCCCCAGCATTTT. It is translated as CSVEGTGSNQPQHF.